This passage covers 27 T cell receptor beta chains from one sample sequenced in a study of blood T cell repertoires in COVID-19. Here immunoSEQ multiplex PCR was the method, and the copy in TCRdb shows in-frame clones only, minus some. The table lists 150,000 or so clones, about 80% of them singletons. Sequencing was done on a sample of peripheral blood. The receptors shown here come from an older woman with acute or convalescent COVID-19.

This chain connects TRBV9 to TRBJ2-1; TRBD2 aligns across 14 bases. Germline CDR1 and CDR2: SGDLS and YYNGEE. The CDR3 extends over 17 amino acids. With 2 bases clipped from V and 7 bases from J, the junction kept 8 bases outside the gene matches. As DNA, the CDR3 is TGTGCCAGCAGCGTTAGACCCGGGACTAGCGGGAGTAATGAGCAGTTCTTC. As protein: CASSVRPGTSGSNEQFF.

V gene TRBV30 combines with J gene TRBJ2-5, with TRBD2 as a possible D gene (6 bases). V was clipped by 4 bases and J by 0 bases, with 12 bases between them. Germline CDR1 and CDR2: GTSNPN and SVGIG (reference sequence). CDR3 length equals 14 residues. This CDR3 reads CAWTPRGNQETQYF. The CDR3 region has the DNA TGTGCCTGGACTCCCCGGGGGAACCAAGAGACCCAGTACTTC.

The chain links TRBV11-2 to TRBJ2-7; TRBD2 agrees at 12 bases. Germline V gene sequence: CDR1 SGHAT, CDR2 FQNNGV. Trimming removed 6 bases from V and 1 base from J; junction bases left unmatched: 7. The CDR3 length is 16 residues. This CDR3 is CASRSTLAGGSYEQYF. The CDR3 DNA is TGTGCCAGCAGATCTACACTAGCGGGAGGTTCCTACGAGCAGTACTTC.

The chain is built from TRBV19 and TRBJ2-1; 10 nucleotides match TRBD2. Trimming took 3 bases from V and 12 from J; bases not matched to a gene: 8. CDR1 and CDR2 (germline): LNHDA, SQIVND (reference sequence). This CDR3 is 14 amino acids long. CDR3 in amino acids: CASSMGLAGARQFF. In nucleotides, the CDR3 is TGTGCCAGTAGTATGGGCCTAGCGGGAGCGAGGCAGTTCTTC.

The chain has TRBV29-1 and TRBJ2-7; perhaps TRBD1 as D (6 bases). Between the trimmed V and J ends, which lost 6 bases and 12 bases, there was a span of 21 bases. This CDR3 contains 12 residues. Germline values: CDR1 SQVTM, CDR2 ANQGSEA. CDR3 nucleotide sequence: TGCAGCGTGGGTCCGCGTACAGGGAAGAGGTACTTC. Its protein product is CSVGPRTGKRYF.

This clone came up once. This sequence joins TRBV4-1 and TRBJ2-7; TRBD2 aligns across 8 bases. Germline assignment: CDR1 MGHRA and CDR2 YSYEKL. The CDR3 sequence is 14 residues long. The junction had 3 bases not matched to a gene; V was cut back by 3 bases and J by 2 bases. This CDR3 reads CASSQGTRTYEQYF. The CDR3 region has the DNA TGCGCCAGCAGCCAGGGGACTAGAACCTACGAGCAGTACTTC.

V is TRBV6-5 and J is TRBJ2-1; 9 nucleotides align to TRBD2. The CDR3 extends over 16 amino acids. After removal of 3 bases from V and 6 bases from J, the junction contained 9 bases not matched to a gene. Per germline, CDR1 MNHEY and CDR2 SVGAGI. The CDR3 loop is CASSYGAGGNINEQFF. The CDR3 DNA reads TGTGCCAGCAGTTATGGGGCGGGAGGGAACATCAATGAGCAGTTCTTC.

This clone turned up a few times. The chain has TRBV7-9 and TRBJ2-7; 8 nucleotides align to TRBD2. The CDR3 length is 14 residues. The junction had 3 bases not matched to a gene; V was cut back by 5 bases and J by 0 bases. CDR1 SEHNR and CDR2 FQNEAQ come from the germline V gene (reference sequence). The CDR3 nucleotides read TGTGCCAGCAGCCGACTAGCGAGCTCCTACGAGCAGTACTTC. Translation gives CASSRLASSYEQYF. Combining the CDR3 with reference TRBV7-9 and TRBJ2-7 gives the whole variable domain DTGVSQNPRHKITKRGQNVTFRCDPISEHNRLYWYRQTLGQGPEFLTYFQNEAQLEKSRLLSDRFSAERPKGSFSTLEIQRTEQGDSAMYLCASSRLASSYEQYFGPGTRLTVT.

The genes are TRBV28 and TRBJ1-2; tentative D call: TRBD1 (6 bases). The CDR3 is made up of 15 amino acids. Germline V lookup: CDR1 MDHEN, CDR2 SYDVKM. The V gene lost 7 bases and the J gene lost 4 bases, with 19 bases spanning the gap. CDR3 loop: CASMSEPGVGYGYTF. The DNA for the CDR3 is TGTGCCAGCATGAGCGAGCCAGGGGTGGGCTATGGCTACACCTTC.

This chain links TRBV13 with TRBJ2-2, with 12 bases fitting TRBD1. The CDR3 extends over 15 amino acids. Germline loops: CDR1 PRHDT, CDR2 FYEKMQ (reference sequence). J was trimmed by 12 bases and V by 7 bases; bases with no gene match: 12. The CDR3 loop reads CASTHRDRGQVKLFF. CDR3 bases: TGTGCCAGCACCCACCGGGACAGGGGGCAGGTGAAGCTGTTTTTT.

This clone was seen only once. This chain connects TRBV6-5 to TRBJ1-1; 10 bases fit TRBD1. V shed 5 bases and J 4 bases; nucleotides not matched to a gene: 7. CDR1 and CDR2 (germline): MNHEY, SVGAGI. The CDR3 consists of 15 residues. CDR3 DNA sequence: TGTGCCAGCAGTAGGGACAGGGGAAGTCCCACTGAAGCTTTCTTT. This sequence encodes CASSRDRGSPTEAFF.

V gene TRBV6-5 combines with J gene TRBJ2-7; D perhaps matches TRBD1 (6 bases). The CDR3 contains 13 residues. Trimming pared 10 bases from V and 5 bases from J, leaving 18 bases between. Germline assignment: CDR1 MNHEY and CDR2 SVGAGI. This chain's CDR3 is CATEKTGRDEQYF. Here the CDR3 DNA reads TGTGCCACTGAGAAGACAGGTCGGGACGAGCAGTACTTC.

The rearrangement joins TRBV19 to TRBJ2-3, with D uncertain. The CDR3 extends over 14 amino acids. V lost 0 bases and J 2 bases, leaving 6 bases between the germline ends. The germline V gene encodes CDR1 LNHDA and CDR2 SQIVND (reference sequence). CDR3 amino acids: CASSIDPYTDTQYF. The CDR3 coding sequence is TGTGCCAGTAGTATAGATCCGTACACAGATACGCAGTATTTT. Combining the CDR3 with reference TRBV19 and TRBJ2-3 gives the whole variable domain DGGITQSPKYLFRKEGQNVTLSCEQNLNHDAMYWYRQDPGQGLRLIYYSQIVNDFQKGDIAEGYSVSREKKESFPLTVTSAQKNPTAFYLCASSIDPYTDTQYFGPGTRLTVL.

The chain links TRBV18 to TRBJ1-4; no clear D gene. CDR3 length equals 12 residues. Trimming took 4 bases from V and 5 from J, leaving 5 bases between them. CDR1 is KGHSH and CDR2 is LQKENI in the germline V gene. The CDR3 reads CASSRPNEKLFF. CDR3 sequence (DNA): TGTGCCAGCTCACGGCCAAATGAAAAACTGTTTTTT.

The V gene is TRBV5-6, the J gene TRBJ2-7; 11 bases fit TRBD2. The CDR3 runs 16 residues. The ends lost 4 bases at V and 2 bases at J; junction bases unmatched: 8. Germline assignment: CDR1 SGHDT and CDR2 YYEEEE. CDR3 loop: CASSPTSGITTYEQYF. DNA of the CDR3: TGTGCCAGCAGCCCGACTAGCGGGATTACCACCTACGAGCAGTACTTC. Combining the CDR3 with reference TRBV5-6 and TRBJ2-7 gives the whole variable domain DAGVTQSPTHLIKTRGQQVTLRCSPKSGHDTVSWYQQALGQGPQFIFQYYEEEERQRGNFPDRFSGHQFPNYSSELNVNALLLGDSALYLCASSPTSGITTYEQYFGPGTRLTVT.

For this clone: The identical CDR3 is also encoded by other nucleotide sequences in the sample. V and J are TRBV28 and TRBJ1-5; 7 bases align to TRBD1. This CDR3 spans 14 amino acids. Germline V lookup: CDR1 MDHEN, CDR2 SYDVKM. J lost 4 bases, V lost 5 bases, and 5 bases had no gene match. CDR3 DNA sequence: TGTGCCAGCAGTCCTGGACAGGTGAATCAGCCCCAGCATTTT. Protein sequence: CASSPGQVNQPQHF.

This rearrangement joins TRBV5-7 to TRBJ2-2; no firm D call. TRBV5-7 belongs to the ORF category, with a function that is uncertain. Trimming pared 5 bases from V and 0 bases from J, leaving 11 bases between. CDR3 size: 15 residues. Here the CDR3 DNA reads TGTGCCAGCAGAGGAGCGATTACGAACACCGGGGAGCTGTTTTTT. Translating gives CASRGAITNTGELFF.

The chain employs TRBV28 and TRBJ2-1, with 10 positions matching TRBD2. With V trimmed by 5 bases and J by 4 bases, 8 bases remained unmatched. The CDR3 is made up of 16 amino acids. CDR1 is MDHEN, CDR2 SYDVKM, per germline. The CDR3 DNA sequence: TGTGCCAGCAGTCCCCCTAGCGGGAGTGGGTACAATGAGCAGTTCTTC. Encoded protein: CASSPPSGSGYNEQFF. Supplemented by reference TRBV28 and TRBJ2-1, the full variable domain reads DVKVTQSSRYLVKRTGEKVFLECVQDMDHENMFWYRQDPGLGLRLIYFSYDVKMKEKGDIPEGYSVSREKKERFSLILESASTNQTSMYLCASSPPSGSGYNEQFFGPGTRLTVL.

The rearrangement links TRBV15 to TRBJ1-5; 9 positions match TRBD1. V lost 6 bases, J lost 6 bases, and 9 bases stayed unmatched. The CDR3 length is 15 residues. CDR1 and CDR2 from the germline V gene are LNHNV and YYDKDF (reference sequence). CDR3 sequence: CATSWRTGVGQPQHF. The CDR3 DNA is TGTGCCACCAGTTGGCGGACAGGGGTCGGTCAGCCCCAGCATTTT.

The genes are TRBV20-1 and TRBJ2-7; D perhaps matches TRBD1 (5 bases). Germline lookup yields CDR1 DFQATT and CDR2 SNEGSKA (reference sequence). V lost 3 bases and J 3 bases, leaving 12 bases between the germline ends. CDR3 size: 13 residues. CDR3 sequence: CSASQTGSYEQYF. The CDR3 coding sequence is TGCAGTGCTAGTCAAACAGGAAGCTACGAGCAGTACTTC.

The V gene is TRBV6-5, the J gene TRBJ1-1; 9 bases agree with TRBD1. CDR1 and CDR2 (germline): MNHEY, SVGAGI. J was trimmed by 8 bases and V by 2 bases; bases with no gene match: 12. The CDR3 is 16 amino acids. DNA of the CDR3: TGTGCCAGCAGTTACGCCCACGGGACAGGGATTCCCGAAGCTTTCTTT. Amino acid sequence: CASSYAHGTGIPEAFF.

The chain recombines TRBV30 with TRBJ2-1; D may be TRBD2 (6 bases). CDR1 is GTSNPN and CDR2 is SVGIG in the germline V gene (reference sequence). This CDR3 has 13 residues. CDR3 region: CAGVIAAYNEQFF. CDR3 nucleotides: TGTGCGGGGGTGATAGCGGCCTACAATGAGCAGTTCTTC.

The rearrangement links TRBV30 to TRBJ2-6, with D unclear. V lost 0 bases, J lost 0 bases, and 12 bases lay in between. The CDR3 length is 17 residues. CDR1 and CDR2 from the germline V gene are GTSNPN and SVGIG (reference sequence). This CDR3 is CAWSVSRTVSGANVLTF. For the CDR3, the DNA is TGTGCCTGGAGTGTATCTCGTACAGTCTCTGGGGCCAACGTCCTGACTTTC.

J is TRBJ2-3 and V is TRBV9, with D uncertain. The CDR3 has 14 residues. CDR1 and CDR2 from the germline V gene are SGDLS and YYNGEE. V was clipped by 0 bases and J by 7 bases, with 12 bases between them. DNA for the CDR3: TGTGCCAGCAGCGTAGACGCAGTCAGGTATACGCAGTATTTT. It is translated as CASSVDAVRYTQYF.

The table lists this clone with a few counts. This sequence joins TRBV7-3 and TRBJ2-1; 13 bases fit TRBD2. Trimming cost V 3 bases and J 6 bases; bases outside gene matches: 2. This CDR3 has 15 residues. Germline CDR1 reads SGHTA; CDR2 reads FQGTGA. The CDR3 DNA reads as TGTGCCAGCAGCTTGGGGACTAGCGGGGCCAATGAGCAGTTCTTC. This translates into CASSLGTSGANEQFF.

V gene TRBV7-2 combines with J gene TRBJ2-1, with 11 nucleotides matching TRBD2. J gave up 8 bases and V 5 bases, and 8 bases lay outside the gene matches. Looked up from germline, CDR1 is SGHTA and CDR2 is FQGNSA. CDR3 length: 15 residues. CDR3 in DNA: TGTGCCAGCAGCCGGTGGACTAGCGGGTTAGATGAGCAGTTCTTC. Residues: CASSRWTSGLDEQFF.

This clone was recorded once. The gene calls are TRBV9 and TRBJ1-3; 8 nucleotides line up with TRBD1. Germline assignment: CDR1 SGDLS and CDR2 YYNGEE. The CDR3 extends over 17 amino acids. V trimming: 0 bases; J trimming: 0 bases; junction bases outside the gene matches: 5. CDR3 in DNA: TGTGCCAGCAGCGTAGTTCCCGGGACAGGCTCTGGAAACACCATATATTTT. Protein sequence: CASSVVPGTGSGNTIYF. Complete variable domain (other parts from reference TRBV9 and TRBJ1-3): DSGVTQTPKHLITATGQRVTLRCSPRSGDLSVYWYQQSLDQGLQFLIQYYNGEERAKGNILERFSAQQFPDLHSELNLSSLELGDSALYFCASSVVPGTGSGNTIYFGEGSWLTVV.